Here is one T cell receptor (beta chain) with its context. Its recognized antigen is unknown. The record has no base qualities; no much larger clone is one base away. The CDR3 regions of human TCRbeta chains were analyzed by immunosequencing. In the original analysis: TCRs in the repertoires were compared against a reference library of SARS-CoV-2-specific TCRs that had been generated with the MIRA antigen-specificity platform. Breadth was defined as the fraction of unique TCRs that were SARS-CoV-2-associated, and depth was defined as the fraction of total T cells that were SARS-CoV-2-associated. Using the MIRA data, every spike-specific TCR was mapped to the spike region that the TCR reacted to and assigned to either a CD4 or a CD8 class. Log10-transformed breadth and depth values were compared by one-way ANOVA with Sidak's multiple comparisons tests. TCRdb stores this immuneACCESS table with in-frame sequences only. Part of the clones is absent; in the studies checked, under half of the shortfall reflects unresolved V genes, and no reason is known for the rest. V and J calls plus clone size are reproduced from that table; the DNA served to infer D and trimming. This sample comprises 150,000 or so clones, over 80% of them detected only once. The ten largest clones add up to about 4% of the sample.

What the time point label conveys for this sample: about 28 days (+/-7) after the second vaccine dose. Because spike-specific TCR depth and breadth did not differ between the two schedules, AZD1222 recipients who got a second dose at roughly 4 weeks were pooled with those who got a second dose at roughly 12 weeks. Samples from vaccinated people were obtained from the UK trials COV001 and COV002, which included a single-blind randomized controlled phase 2/3 trial of AZD1222 (ChAdOx1 nCoV-19) in healthy adults. For TCRbeta chain sequencing, PBMC samples were collected from trial participants at day 0 and at day 28 after the second dose. This record comes from a study of T cell responses to AZD1222 COVID-19 vaccine (dated by TCRdb to the early 2020s). For the study in its entirety: A total of about 240 trial participants underwent TCR sequencing, of whom some 210 received two doses of AZD1222 and about 25 received two doses of the MenACWY control vaccine. Trial participants were enrolled by age into subgroups of 18-55, 56-69 and 70-plus years, and 148, 28 and 57 TCR-sequenced participants, respectively, were included in these subgroups.

The paper's findings and limits, for the study overall: The 56-69-year group was small, and its depth increase did not reach significance, likely because of low power. The vaccine-associated CD4 TCRs covered the entire spike protein, and the dominant responses fell in regions 160-218 and 743-854. No day 14 peak-response samples were available, so repertoires were characterized only after the peak T cell response. Participants were mostly white British, with more females than males. The authors suggested clonal diversity may have been underestimated. After two AZD1222 doses, both the breadth and the depth of spike-specific TCRs were significantly higher than at day 0 and than in MenACWY recipients. Reportedly, almost half of the unique spike-specific TCRs recognized epitopes lying outside the regions that are mutated in the B.1.351 and B.1.1.7 variants. Conclusions about previously exposed vaccinees were limited because only a handful of AZD1222 recipients were SARS-CoV-2 seropositive at baseline.

According to the germline V gene, CDR1 reads MNHEY and CDR2 reads SVGEGT. From cysteine to phenylalanine, the CDR3 is 16 amino acids long. Only the CDR3 part of the read is kept: 48 bases, read in frame from the first base. A distance of 11 bases separates the germline ends of V and J, which lose 0 bases and 1 base respectively. Source: peripheral blood, taken 28 days after the second AZD1222 dose. Recombination linked TRBV6-2 or TRBV6-3 to TRBJ2-3; the D gene is unclear. This receptor was taken from an adult who received the AZD1222 COVID-19 vaccine. The nucleotide sequence reads TGTGCCAGCAGTTACTCGAGGCTAGATCGCACAGATACGCAGTATTTT. The translation is CASSYSRLDRTDTQYF.